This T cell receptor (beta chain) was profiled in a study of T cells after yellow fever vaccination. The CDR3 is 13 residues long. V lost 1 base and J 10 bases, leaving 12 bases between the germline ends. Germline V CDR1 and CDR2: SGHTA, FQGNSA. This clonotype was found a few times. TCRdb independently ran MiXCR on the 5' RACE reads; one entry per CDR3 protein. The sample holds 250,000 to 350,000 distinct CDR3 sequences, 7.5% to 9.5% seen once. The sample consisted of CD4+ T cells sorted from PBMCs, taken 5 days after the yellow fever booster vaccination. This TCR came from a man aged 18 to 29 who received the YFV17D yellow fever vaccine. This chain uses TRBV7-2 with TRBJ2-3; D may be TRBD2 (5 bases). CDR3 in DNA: TGTGCCAGCAGCTTAGGGTCCGTGGAGGCGCAGTATTTT. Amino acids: CASSLGSVEAQYF.